A single sample is the source of the 15 T cell receptor beta chains below, sequenced in a study of CD8+ T cells in alopecia areata. This sample's treatment: oral pan-JAK inhibitor, 5-10 mg twice daily. cDNA reverse transcribed from extracted RNA served as the sequencing template. Here immunoSEQ multiplex PCR was the method, and the copy in TCRdb shows in-frame clones only, minus some. The sample shows approximately 210,000 clones, under 70% of them seen only once. Sequenced material: CD4+ T cells sorted from blood, taken at week 4, from a patient treated with tofacitinib. Receptors were obtained from a human donor with alopecia areata.

V and J are TRBV29-1 and TRBJ1-6; 8 nucleotides line up with TRBD1. The CDR3 is 13 residues long. With 6 bases clipped from V and 8 bases from J, the junction kept 6 bases outside the gene matches. Germline CDR1 is SQVTM and CDR2 is ANQGSEA. The CDR3 region has the DNA TGCAGCGTGCGCGACAGGGGAGATTCACCCCTCCACTTT. Encoded protein: CSVRDRGDSPLHF.

V is TRBV11-2 and J is TRBJ2-1; D uncertain. The CDR3 has 14 residues. Germline values: CDR1 SGHAT, CDR2 FQNNGV. V lost 5 bases to trimming and J lost 7 bases, with 15 bases between them. CDR3 protein: CASSPLQTRNEQFF. The CDR3 DNA sequence: TGTGCCAGCAGCCCTCTACAGACCCGTAATGAGCAGTTCTTC.

This clone was counted only a few times. The chain joins TRBV30 to TRBJ1-1; 7 positions agree with TRBD1. The trim removed 3 bases at V and 1 base at J, leaving 5 bases unmatched. The CDR3 is 14 amino acids. Germline loops: CDR1 GTSNPN, CDR2 SVGIG (reference sequence). For the CDR3, the DNA is TGTGCCTGGAGGGCGGGGACAGCGAACACTGAAGCTTTCTTT. It translates to CAWRAGTANTEAFF.

V usage is TRBV11-2 and J usage is TRBJ2-7; 7 nucleotides line up with TRBD1. Germline CDR1 and CDR2: SGHAT and FQNNGV. V lost 4 bases and J lost 4; bases outside the gene matches: 1. There are 12 residues in the CDR3. The CDR3 DNA sequence: TGTGCCAGCAGCTCACAGGGGTACGAGCAGTACTTC. Protein sequence: CASSSQGYEQYF.

The chain combines TRBV6-5 with TRBJ2-7, with a possible D match to TRBD2 (5 bases). The CDR3 sequence is 13 residues long. Deletions cut 8 bases from V and 0 bases from J, with 11 bases between. Germline V gene data show CDR1 as MNHEY and CDR2 as SVGAGI. The CDR3 sequence: CASQSGSSYEQYF. The CDR3 DNA is TGTGCCAGCCAGAGCGGATCCTCCTACGAGCAGTACTTC.

This clone has just a few counts. The CDR3 here is CAWSVSGKGGSGANVLTF. The CDR3, as DNA: TGTGCCTGGAGTGTCTCGGGGAAGGGGGGCTCTGGGGCCAACGTCCTGACTTTC. The chain combines TRBV30 with TRBJ2-6; D possibly uses TRBD1 or TRBD2 (6 bases each). The V gene lost 0 bases and the J gene lost 0 bases, with 15 bases spanning the gap. The CDR3 runs 18 residues. From germline, CDR1 is GTSNPN and CDR2 SVGIG (reference sequence).

The rearrangement joins TRBV2 to TRBJ2-7, with TRBD1 matching 7 bases. Germline V gene lookup returns CDR1 SNHLY and CDR2 FYNNEI. The CDR3 totals 13 residues. The V segment lost 6 bases and the J segment 4 bases; nucleotides outside the gene matches: 6. The CDR3: CASRGDRRYEQYF. CDR3 nucleotide sequence: TGTGCCAGCAGAGGGGACAGACGATACGAGCAGTACTTC.

The rearrangement links TRBV9 to TRBJ1-1; 7 positions agree with TRBD1. This CDR3 contains 12 residues. Germline assignment: CDR1 SGDLS and CDR2 YYNGEE. Losses at the gene ends were 2 bases for V and 11 bases for J; bases not matched to a gene: 6. Written as DNA, the CDR3 is TGTGCCAGCAGCGTGGGAGGGGGCACGGCTTTCTTT. Its protein product is CASSVGGGTAFF.

The CDR3 region has the DNA TGTGCCTGGAGTGGAACGGCACAAGAGACCCAGTACTTC. This sequence encodes CAWSGTAQETQYF. V is TRBV30 and J is TRBJ2-5; D ambiguous. Trimming stripped 1 base from V and 2 bases from J, with 8 bases between. This CDR3 is 13 amino acids long. Germline V lookup: CDR1 GTSNPN, CDR2 SVGIG (reference sequence).

This clone was seen more than once but under ten times. The rearrangement uses TRBV29-1 and TRBJ2-5; D gene unclear. Trimming cost V 2 bases and J 3 bases, with 7 bases left between them. Germline V CDR1 and CDR2: SQVTM, ANQGSEA. This CDR3 is 12 amino acids long. The DNA of the CDR3 is TGCAGCGTTGAAAAGGGAAAAGAGACCCAGTACTTC. Translation: CSVEKGKETQYF.

V is TRBV10-3 and J is TRBJ2-7; 10 positions match TRBD1. CDR1 is ENHRY and CDR2 is SYGVKD in the germline V gene. The V segment lost 6 bases and the J segment 5 bases; nucleotides outside the gene matches: 7. The CDR3 is 14 amino acids. CDR3 in amino acids: CAIRRQGADDEQYF. The CDR3 DNA is TGTGCCATCAGGCGACAGGGGGCTGACGACGAGCAGTACTTC.

This chain connects TRBV5-4 to TRBJ2-1, with 7 bases matching TRBD2. The CDR3 runs 16 residues. Germline lookup yields CDR1 SGHNT and CDR2 YYREEE (reference sequence). J was trimmed by 10 bases and V by 5 bases; bases with no gene match: 18. CDR3 protein: CASRPKAGPRGREQFF. The CDR3 nucleotides are TGTGCCAGCAGACCTAAAGCGGGACCTCGGGGTCGGGAGCAGTTCTTC.

The rearrangement joins TRBV2 to TRBJ1-3; 7 positions agree with TRBD1. Germline trimming cut 9 bases from V and 0 bases from J; bases unmatched to any gene: 2. Germline-derived CDR1 and CDR2 are SNHLY and FYNNEI. The CDR3 is 13 amino acids. CDR3 DNA: TGTGCCAGTACAGGGGACTCTGGAAACACCATATATTTT. It codes for CASTGDSGNTIYF.

This clone has a handful of counts. The CDR3 bases are TGTGCCAGCAGCCCCAGCCGACGAAACTCCTACGAGCAGTACTTC. Its protein is CASSPSRRNSYEQYF. The chain carries TRBV9 and TRBJ2-7; D remains unclear. Trimming took 4 bases from V and 0 from J, leaving 14 bases between them. In germline, CDR1 is SGDLS, CDR2 YYNGEE. The CDR3 length is 15 residues.

This rearrangement joins TRBV7-2 to TRBJ2-2; D gene unclear. Trimming pared 5 bases from V and 7 bases from J, leaving 11 bases between. Germline V gives CDR1 SGHTA, CDR2 FQGNSA. This CDR3 has 13 residues. CDR3 bases: TGTGCCAGCAGCCTTCTATCTGGCGGGGAGCTGTTTTTT. Protein: CASSLLSGGELFF.